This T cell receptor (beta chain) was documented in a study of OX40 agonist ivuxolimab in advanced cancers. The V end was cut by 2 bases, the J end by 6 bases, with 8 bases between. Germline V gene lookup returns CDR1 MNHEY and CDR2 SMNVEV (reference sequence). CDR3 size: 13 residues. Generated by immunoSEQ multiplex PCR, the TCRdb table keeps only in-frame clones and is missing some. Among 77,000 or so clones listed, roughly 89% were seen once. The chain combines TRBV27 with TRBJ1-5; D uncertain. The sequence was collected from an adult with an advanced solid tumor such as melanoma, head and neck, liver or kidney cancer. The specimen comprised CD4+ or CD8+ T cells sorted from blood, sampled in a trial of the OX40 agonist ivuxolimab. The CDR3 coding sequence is TGTGCCAGCAGTTTAGCCCTCAGTCAGCCCCAGCATTTT. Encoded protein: CASSLALSQPQHF.